This T cell receptor beta chain was profiled in a study of identical twins. TCRdb redid the calling of the 5' RACE reads with MiXCR, one entry per CDR3 protein. The table shows about 240,000 distinct CDR3 sequences, with 7.5% occurring only once. Germline-derived CDR1 and CDR2 are MGHRA and YSYEKL. Trimming took 2 bases from V and 1 from J, leaving 13 bases between them. The CDR3 covers 16 residues. The sample was also reused in another study, on yellow fever vaccine responses in identical twins.

The clonotype originates from a woman under 30 in good health. The sequencing input was CD8+ T cells sorted from blood. The rearrangement links TRBV4-1 to TRBJ2-3; D perhaps matches TRBD2 (6 bases). In DNA form, the CDR3 reads TGCGCCAGCAGCCAACTCAGGGACTTACGCACAGATACGCAGTATTTT. Protein product: CASSQLRDLRTDTQYF.